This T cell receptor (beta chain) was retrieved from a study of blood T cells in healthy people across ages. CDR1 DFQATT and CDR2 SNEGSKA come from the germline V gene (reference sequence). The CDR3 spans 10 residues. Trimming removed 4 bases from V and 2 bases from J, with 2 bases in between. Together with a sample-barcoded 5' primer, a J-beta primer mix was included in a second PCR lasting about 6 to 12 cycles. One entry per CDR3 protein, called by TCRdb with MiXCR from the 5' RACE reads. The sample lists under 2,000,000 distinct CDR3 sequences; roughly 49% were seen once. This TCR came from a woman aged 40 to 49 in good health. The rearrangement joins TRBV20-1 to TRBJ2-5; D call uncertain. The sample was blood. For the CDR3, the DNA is TGCAGTGCTAAGCAAGAGACCCAGTACTTC. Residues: CSAKQETQYF.